This T cell receptor (beta chain) is from a study of OX40 agonist ivuxolimab in advanced cancers. The CDR3 totals 16 residues. Germline CDR1 MGHRA, CDR2 YSYEKL. V gave up 4 bases and J gave up 9 bases; unmatched junction bases: 14. TCRdb keeps only in-frame clones here, not all; method: immunoSEQ multiplex PCR. The sample records 68,000 or so clones, 65% to 90% being singletons. Study observations and caveats: Researchers did not determine the expanded peripheral T cells' antigen specificity.

A remark on this clone: The antigen is undetermined.

The source is an adult with an advanced solid tumor such as melanoma, head and neck, liver or kidney cancer. Sequencing used CD4+ or CD8+ T cells sorted from blood, obtained in a trial of the OX40 agonist ivuxolimab. The chain employs TRBV4-1 and TRBJ2-3; 9 nucleotides agree with TRBD2. CDR3 amino acids: CASSPPRAGGPSTQYF. The CDR3 DNA sequence: TGCGCCAGCAGCCCCCCTCGAGCGGGGGGCCCCTCAACGCAGTATTTT.